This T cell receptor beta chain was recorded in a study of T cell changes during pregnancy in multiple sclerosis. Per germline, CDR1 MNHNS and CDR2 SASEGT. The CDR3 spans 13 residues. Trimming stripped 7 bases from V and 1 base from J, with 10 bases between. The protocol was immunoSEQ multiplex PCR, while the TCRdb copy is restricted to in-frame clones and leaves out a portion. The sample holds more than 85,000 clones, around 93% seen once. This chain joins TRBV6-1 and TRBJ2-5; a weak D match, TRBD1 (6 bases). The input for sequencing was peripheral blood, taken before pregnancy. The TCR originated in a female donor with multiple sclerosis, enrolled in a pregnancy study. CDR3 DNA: TGTGCCAGCAAAAGGACAGCCCAAGAGACCCAGTACTTC. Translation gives CASKRTAQETQYF.